These 23 T cell receptor beta chains came from one sample sequenced in a study of blood T cell repertoires in COVID-19. Data came from immunoSEQ multiplex PCR; TCRdb stores just in-frame clones and leaves some out. The table has 47,000 or so clones, roughly four fifths seen once. The sample taken for sequencing was peripheral blood. These receptors all come from an older woman with acute or convalescent COVID-19.

This clone came up a few times. The chain combines TRBV19 with TRBJ1-6; D possibly corresponds to TRBD1 (6 bases). V lost 9 bases and J 9 bases, leaving 15 bases between the germline ends. This CDR3 is built from 13 residues. Germline V gene lookup returns CDR1 LNHDA and CDR2 SQIVND (reference sequence). CDR3 residues: CASDAGEGSPLHF. For the CDR3, the DNA is TGTGCCAGCGACGCAGGGGAAGGTTCACCCCTCCACTTT.

This clone has more than one count but fewer than ten. The chain combines TRBV21-1 with TRBJ1-2; TRBD1, the D gene given by the table, was not confirmed from the DNA. TRBV21-1 is a recognized pseudogene. CDR3 length: 14 residues. In DNA, the CDR3 is TGTGCCAGCAGCAGGGACAGGGGAGACTATGGCTACACCTTC. This encodes CASSRDRGDYGYTF.

The CDR3 sequence: CASSLGQGGQAEAFF. CDR3 bases: TGCGCCAGCAGCTTGGGACAGGGGGGCCAGGCTGAAGCTTTCTTT. This chain links TRBV5-1 with TRBJ1-1; 9 bases fit TRBD1. J lost 6 bases, V lost 0 bases, and 6 bases had no gene match. Germline V lookup: CDR1 SGHRS, CDR2 YFSETQ. The CDR3 sequence is 15 residues long.

V usage is TRBV4-1 and J usage is TRBJ2-3, with D tentatively TRBD2 (6 bases). Germline CDR1 MGHRA, CDR2 YSYEKL. V was clipped by 4 bases and J by 0 bases, with 17 bases between them. This CDR3 spans 17 amino acids. Written as DNA, the CDR3 is TGCGCCAGCAGCCGAACCGGGACTCATACTAGCACAGATACGCAGTATTTT. As protein: CASSRTGTHTSTDTQYF.

V usage is TRBV19 and J usage is TRBJ1-1, with D possibly TRBD1 on 5 matching bases. V was pared by 6 bases and J by 5 bases, with 10 bases between. The CDR3 contains 12 residues. Germline assignment: CDR1 LNHDA and CDR2 SQIVND (reference sequence). For the CDR3, the DNA is TGTGCCAGTAGGCTGGGGGGGACTGAAGCTTTCTTT. Encoded protein: CASRLGGTEAFF.

This rearrangement joins TRBV18 to TRBJ1-1; D remains ambiguous. Germline V gives CDR1 KGHSH, CDR2 LQKENI. CDR3 length: 16 residues. V was trimmed by 2 bases and J by 0 bases, leaving 13 bases between them. CDR3 region: CASSPVPHELNTEAFF. The CDR3 nucleotides are TGTGCCAGCTCACCAGTTCCTCATGAGCTGAACACTGAAGCTTTCTTT.

The chain is built from TRBV28 and TRBJ2-3; 8 positions agree with TRBD2. CDR3 size: 15 residues. Per the germline V gene, CDR1 is MDHEN and CDR2 is SYDVKM. The junction had 8 bases not matched to a gene; V was cut back by 6 bases and J by 3 bases. The CDR3 sequence: CASRGSGGPTDTQYF. The CDR3 nucleotides are TGTGCCAGCAGGGGCAGCGGGGGTCCTACAGATACGCAGTATTTT.

The chain uses TRBV5-1 and TRBJ2-5; 7 nucleotides agree with TRBD1. From germline, CDR1 is SGHRS and CDR2 YFSETQ. J gave up 4 bases and V 0 bases, and 6 bases lay outside the gene matches. The length of the CDR3 is 15 residues. This CDR3 is CASSLVPGGPETQYF. In DNA, the CDR3 is TGCGCCAGCAGCTTGGTCCCAGGGGGACCAGAGACCCAGTACTTC.

This chain uses TRBV3-1 (or the pseudogene TRBV3-2) with TRBJ2-7; 8 bases fit TRBD1. Germline V gene data show CDR1 as LGHDT and CDR2 as YNNKEL (reference sequence). The CDR3 covers 14 residues. The V and J ends lost 5 bases and 3 bases, in that order; junction bases with no gene match: 6. DNA of the CDR3: TGTGCCAGCAGCACTCGGACAGGGATCTACGAGCAGTACTTC. Translation: CASSTRTGIYEQYF.

The V and J genes are TRBV28 and TRBJ1-5; D may be TRBD1 (5 bases). This CDR3 has 16 residues. Per germline, CDR1 MDHEN and CDR2 SYDVKM. The V end lost 2 bases, the J end lost 4 bases, and 15 bases lay between the germline ends. This CDR3 is CASSLGSFGANQPQHF. The CDR3 bases are TGTGCCAGCAGTTTAGGGTCCTTTGGGGCGAATCAGCCCCAGCATTTT.

In this sample, this clone turned up once. CDR3 bases: TGTGCCAGCAGCCTGAGACAGGGGGGGACTGAAGCTTTCTTT. This translates into CASSLRQGGTEAFF. This chain links TRBV7-2 with TRBJ1-1; TRBD1 matches 9 bases. J lost 5 bases, V lost 5 bases, and 6 bases had no gene match. The CDR3 runs to 14 residues. Germline lookup yields CDR1 SGHTA and CDR2 FQGNSA.

The chain couples TRBV12-3 or TRBV12-4 to TRBJ2-1; perhaps TRBD2 as D (6 bases). Trimming took 7 bases from V and 8 from J, leaving 9 bases between them. The CDR3 length is 11 residues. DNA for the CDR3: TGTGCCAGCAAATCGGGGGATGAGCAGTTCTTC. As protein: CASKSGDEQFF.

This clone was counted a few times. One end of the junction fails to match germline, which may point to a read error. The genes are TRBV7-7 and TRBJ2-5; 9 bases align to TRBD1. Looked up from germline, CDR1 is SSHAT and CDR2 is FNYEAQ (reference sequence). This CDR3 contains 15 residues. The DNA of the CDR3 is TGTGCTAGCAGCAGGGGACAGGGAGGCCAAGAGACCCAGTACTTC. Its translation: CASSRGQGGQETQYF.

A few counts support this clone. The chain has TRBV5-1 and TRBJ1-6; D may be TRBD1 (6 bases). Germline CDR1 and CDR2: SGHRS and YFSETQ. This CDR3 has 15 amino acids. V gave up 0 bases and J gave up 9 bases, with 13 bases separating them. The CDR3 DNA sequence: TGCGCCAGCAGCTTGGGGGCAGGGGAGAGTTCACCCCTCCACTTT. It yields the protein CASSLGAGESSPLHF.

CDR3 protein: CASRAHSNQPQHF. CDR3 coding DNA: TGTGCCAGCAGGGCCCATAGCAATCAGCCCCAGCATTTT. The gene calls are TRBV2 and TRBJ1-5; D unresolved. The CDR3 totals 13 residues. Trimming removed 6 bases at V and 0 bases at J, with 6 bases between. The germline gives CDR1 SNHLY, CDR2 FYNNEI. Using reference TRBV2 and TRBJ1-5 for the parts outside the CDR3, the full variable domain is EPEVTQTPSHQVTQMGQEVILRCVPISNHLYFYWYRQILGQKVEFLVSFYNNEISEKSEIFDDQFSVERPDGSNFTLKIRSTKLEDSAMYFCASRAHSNQPQHFGDGTRLSIL.

The V gene is TRBV5-6, the J gene TRBJ2-3, with 7 bases that match TRBD2. The CDR3 has 15 amino acids. The germline V gene has CDR1 SGHDT and CDR2 YYEEEE. J was trimmed by 0 bases and V by 3 bases; bases with no gene match: 4. DNA of the CDR3: TGTGCCAGCAGCTGGGGGGGAACTAGCACAGATACGCAGTATTTT. Protein product: CASSWGGTSTDTQYF.

The V and J genes are TRBV27 and TRBJ2-2; perhaps TRBD2 as D (5 bases). The CDR3 extends over 15 amino acids. CDR1 and CDR2 from the germline V gene are MNHEY and SMNVEV (reference sequence). Trimming pared 3 bases from V and 7 bases from J, leaving 15 bases between. Here the CDR3 reads CASSFGGLGSGELFF. Written as DNA, the CDR3 is TGTGCCAGCAGTTTCGGTGGCCTGGGGAGCGGGGAGCTGTTTTTT.

This clone was counted a few times. The V gene is TRBV7-9, the J gene TRBJ2-2; TRBD2 aligns across 7 bases. This CDR3 is 16 amino acids long. With V trimmed by 7 bases and J by 0 bases, 8 bases remained unmatched. Germline CDR1 is SEHNR and CDR2 is FQNEAQ (reference sequence). The CDR3 is CASKEVGLANTGELFF. The DNA of the CDR3 is TGTGCCAGCAAGGAGGTCGGACTAGCGAACACCGGGGAGCTGTTTTTT.

This clone was observed a single time. V and J are TRBV6-5 and TRBJ2-5; TRBD2 is a possible D gene (6 bases). Germline lookup yields CDR1 MNHEY and CDR2 SVGAGI. CDR3 length equals 13 residues. Trimming removed 6 bases at V and 2 bases at J, with 10 bases between. CDR3 sequence reads: CASRRDSQETQYF. CDR3 in DNA: TGTGCCAGCAGAAGGGACTCTCAAGAGACCCAGTACTTC.

This chain links TRBV19 with TRBJ1-5, with D uncertain. The V gene lost 1 base and the J gene lost 6 bases, with 10 bases spanning the gap. Germline V gene data show CDR1 as LNHDA and CDR2 as SQIVND (reference sequence). This CDR3 is built from 14 residues. The CDR3: CASSIGPRGQPQHF. The CDR3 DNA sequence: TGTGCCAGTAGTATAGGGCCCCGCGGTCAGCCCCAGCATTTT. The variable domain in full, completed from reference TRBV19 and TRBJ1-5, reads DGGITQSPKYLFRKEGQNVTLSCEQNLNHDAMYWYRQDPGQGLRLIYYSQIVNDFQKGDIAEGYSVSREKKESFPLTVTSAQKNPTAFYLCASSIGPRGQPQHFGDGTRLSIL.

The rearrangement uses TRBV28 and TRBJ1-1, with 7 bases identical to TRBD1. The ends lost 5 bases at V and 4 bases at J; junction bases unmatched: 1. Germline V lookup: CDR1 MDHEN, CDR2 SYDVKM. This CDR3 has 12 amino acids. Here the CDR3 DNA reads TGTGCCAGCAGTGACAGGGTCACTGAAGCTTTCTTT. This translates into CASSDRVTEAFF.

V is TRBV11-2 and J is TRBJ1-5; 8 nucleotides align to TRBD1. The V segment lost 5 bases and the J segment 5 bases; nucleotides outside the gene matches: 8. The germline V gene encodes CDR1 SGHAT and CDR2 FQNNGV. The CDR3 is made up of 15 amino acids. CDR3: CASSASDRAHQPQHF. DNA for the CDR3: TGTGCCAGCAGCGCTTCGGACAGGGCTCATCAGCCCCAGCATTTT.

This rearrangement joins TRBV4-2 to TRBJ1-1; the D is unclear. The CDR3 extends over 14 amino acids. Per germline, CDR1 LGHNA and CDR2 YNFKEQ. V lost 6 bases and J lost 2, with 13 bases in between. The CDR3 protein is CASSLQLQNTEAFF. The CDR3 DNA is TGTGCCAGCAGTTTACAGTTACAAAACACTGAAGCTTTCTTT.